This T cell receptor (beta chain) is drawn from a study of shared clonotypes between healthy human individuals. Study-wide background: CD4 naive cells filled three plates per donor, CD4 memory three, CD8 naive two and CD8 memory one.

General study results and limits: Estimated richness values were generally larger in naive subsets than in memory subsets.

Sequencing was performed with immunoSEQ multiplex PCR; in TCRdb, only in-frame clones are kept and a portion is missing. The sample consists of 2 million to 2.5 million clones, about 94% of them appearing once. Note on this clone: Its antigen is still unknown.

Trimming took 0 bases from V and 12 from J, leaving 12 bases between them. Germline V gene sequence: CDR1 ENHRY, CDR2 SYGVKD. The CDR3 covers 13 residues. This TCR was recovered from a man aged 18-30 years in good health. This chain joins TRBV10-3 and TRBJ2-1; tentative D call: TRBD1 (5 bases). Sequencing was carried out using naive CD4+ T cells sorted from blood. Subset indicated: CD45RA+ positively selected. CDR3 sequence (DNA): TGTGCCATCAGTGAGTCTCCCGACAGTGGGCAGTTCTTC. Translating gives CAISESPDSGQFF.